This is a list of T cell receptor beta chains from one sample in a study of T cell responses to AZD1222 COVID-19 vaccine. Sequencing used immunoSEQ multiplex PCR; TCRdb keeps in-frame clones, though not all of them. The sample has about 120,000 clones; about 86% are singletons. The sample in question was peripheral blood, obtained 28 days after the second AZD1222 dose. These receptors came from an adult who received the AZD1222 COVID-19 vaccine. Both conserved end residues are part of each CDR3. Each record gives: V gene, clone size, D gene, J gene, CDR3 protein, CDR3 DNA. The D gene is left open where the match is weak. Size values are once, few and many counts, or a class for expanded clones, and some rows have none.

TRBV6-5,once,-,TRBJ1-2,CASSSPGDTNYGYTF,TGTGCCAGCAGTTCCCCCGGGGATACTAACTATGGCTACACCTTC
TRBV18,-,TRBD1,TRBJ1-5,CASSRRQGAEYSNQPQHF,TGTGCCAGCTCCCGAAGACAGGGGGCGGAATATAGCAATCAGCCCCAGCATTTT
TRBV9,-,-,TRBJ1-6,CASSGDSSPLHF,TGTGCCAGCAGCGGCGACAGCTCACCCCTCCACTTT
TRBV4-3,-,TRBD1,TRBJ1-2,CASSQGDRDDGYTF,TGCGCCAGCAGCCAGGGGGACAGGGATGATGGCTACACCTTC
TRBV9,few,-,TRBJ1-6,CASSVDIGANSPLHF,TGTGCCAGCAGCGTAGATATAGGAGCTAATTCACCCCTCCACTTT
TRBV19,-,-,TRBJ2-3,CASSAFRTGAGGDTQYF,TGTGCCAGTAGTGCCTTTCGGACGGGTGCCGGTGGGGATACGCAGTATTTT
TRBV7-7,-,TRBD2,TRBJ2-1,CASSPTSGSYNEQFF,TGTGCCAGCAGCCCGACTAGCGGCTCCTACAATGAGCAGTTCTTC
TRBV24-1,-,-,TRBJ2-5,CATSVGTVGAETQYF,TGTGCCACCAGTGTGGGAACAGTTGGTGCCGAGACCCAGTACTTC
TRBV9,-,TRBD1,TRBJ2-7,CASSFGQGEQYF,TGTGCCAGCAGCTTCGGACAGGGCGAGCAGTACTTC
TRBV14,once,-,TRBJ2-5,CASSQDRAVQETQYF,TGTGCCAGCAGCCAAGATAGAGCAGTACAAGAGACCCAGTACTTC
TRBV7-2,-,-,TRBJ1-1,CASSLSMNTEAFF,TGTGCCAGCAGCTTATCTATGAACACTGAAGCTTTCTTT
TRBV12-2,-,-,TRBJ2-1,CASRRPGRALPHEQFF,TGTGCAAGTCGCCGTCCGGGGAGGGCCCTTCCCCATGAGCAGTTCTTC
TRBV9,-,-,TRBJ2-1,CASSVGVGDGYNEQFF,TGTGCCAGCAGCGTAGGGGTAGGGGATGGGTACAATGAGCAGTTCTTC
TRBV5-1,-,TRBD1,TRBJ1-1,CASSLAGTGGRLGTEAFF,TGCGCCAGCAGCTTGGCCGGGACAGGGGGCCGTCTCGGCACTGAAGCTTTCTTT
TRBV7-2,-,-,TRBJ1-1,CASSLGQTLNTEAFF,TGTGCCAGCAGCTTAGGGCAGACACTGAACACTGAAGCTTTCTTT
TRBV5-1,-,TRBD1,TRBJ1-1,CASSPGTGFTEAFF,TGCGCCAGCAGTCCCGGGACAGGGTTCACTGAAGCTTTCTTT
TRBV6-5,-,-,TRBJ2-1,CASSYEAEYNEQFF,TGTGCCAGCAGTTACGAGGCAGAATACAATGAGCAGTTCTTC
TRBV6-5,once,-,TRBJ1-6,CASFLQGSYNSPLHF,TGTGCCAGTTTTCTACAGGGATCCTATAATTCACCCCTCCACTTT
TRBV7-2,-,-,TRBJ1-1,CASSPEPTEAFF,TGTGCCAGCAGCCCAGAACCGACTGAAGCTTTCTTT
TRBV18,-,-,TRBJ1-1,CASSPTGNTEAFF,TGTGCCAGCTCTCCGACAGGGAACACTGAAGCTTTCTTT
TRBV28,once,TRBD1,TRBJ1-2,CASSGGTVTLYGYTF,TGTGCCAGCAGTGGAGGGACAGTGACGCTCTATGGCTACACCTTC
TRBV19,-,TRBD1,TRBJ2-4,CASSKGQGRNIQYF,TGTGCCAGTAGTAAGGGACAGGGGCGGAACATTCAGTACTTC
TRBV29-1,-,-,TRBJ2-7,CSVEVIGFHEQYF,TGCAGCGTTGAAGTCATAGGGTTCCACGAGCAGTACTTC
TRBV18,-,-,TRBJ2-1,CASSPRQDNEQFF,TGTGCCAGCTCACCTCGGCAAGATAATGAGCAGTTCTTC
TRBV18,-,-,TRBJ1-2,CASSVGQMLGYTF,TGTGCCAGCTCCGTCGGACAGATGTTGGGCTACACCTTC
TRBV6-2/TRBV6-3,few,TRBD2,TRBJ2-1,CASSLAGGYSEQFF,TGTGCCAGCAGTTTAGCGGGGGGGTACAGTGAGCAGTTCTTC
TRBV10-2,-,TRBD2,TRBJ2-1,CASVAAGGRNEQFF,TGCGCCAGTGTGGCGGCGGGAGGGCGCAATGAGCAGTTCTTC
TRBV30,medium-sized,-,TRBJ1-1,CAWLTNTEAFF,TGTGCCTGGCTAACGAACACTGAAGCTTTCTTT
TRBV29-1,-,-,TRBJ1-5,CSVGDQGGQPQHF,TGCAGCGTTGGTGATCAGGGCGGGCAGCCCCAGCATTTT
TRBV7-9,medium-sized,-,TRBJ2-3,CASSFIIEPSTDTQYF,TGTGCCAGCAGCTTTATTATAGAGCCTTCCACAGATACGCAGTATTTT
TRBV7-8,-,TRBD1,TRBJ1-5,CASSLGTGTDHQPQHF,TGTGCCAGCAGCTTAGGGACAGGGACCGACCATCAGCCCCAGCATTTT
TRBV9,-,TRBD2,TRBJ2-2,CASSPGTSGVYTGELFF,TGTGCCAGCAGCCCAGGGACTAGCGGGGTCTACACCGGGGAGCTGTTTTTT
TRBV12-1,few,-,TRBJ1-3,CASSFGVGVGSRSGNTIYF,-
TRBV7-2,-,-,TRBJ2-4,CASSLDSGWENIQYF,TGTGCCAGCAGCTTAGATTCGGGATGGGAAAACATTCAGTACTTC
TRBV4-2,-,-,TRBJ2-7,CASSRAADLTYEQYF,TGTGCCAGCAGCCGAGCGGCGGACTTGACCTACGAGCAGTACTTC
TRBV3-1/TRBV3-2,-,TRBD2,TRBJ2-7,CASSRGGTYEQYF,TGTGCCAGCAGCCGGGGGGGAACCTACGAGCAGTACTTC
TRBV27,-,TRBD1,TRBJ1-5,CASSPGQGKYSNQPQHF,TGTGCCAGCAGTCCTGGACAGGGAAAATATAGCAATCAGCCCCAGCATTTT
TRBV29-1,-,TRBD1,TRBJ1-1,CSVGTGGGTEAFF,TGCAGCGTCGGAACAGGGGGCGGGACTGAAGCTTTCTTT
TRBV28,-,-,TRBJ1-5,CASSRLGGGNQPQHF,TGTGCCAGCAGTCGGCTGGGAGGAGGCAATCAGCCCCAGCATTTT
TRBV7-9,-,-,TRBJ1-2,CASSPRGEAGYTF,TGTGCCAGCAGCCCTCGGGGGGAGGCTGGCTACACCTTC
TRBV19,-,TRBD1,TRBJ1-5,CASSTLIGTGAHQPQHF,TGTGCCAGTAGTACACTAATCGGGACAGGGGCTCATCAGCCCCAGCATTTT
TRBV7-9,-,TRBD2,TRBJ2-3,CASSSGTSGSLGTDTQYF,TGTGCCAGCAGCTCCGGGACTAGCGGGAGTCTAGGAACAGATACGCAGTATTTT
TRBV2,-,-,TRBJ1-1,CASSEDREAFF,TGTGCCAGCAGTGAAGACAGGGAAGCTTTCTTT
TRBV24-1,-,-,TRBJ2-7,CATSDSGGYEQYF,TGTGCCACCAGTGATTCTGGGGGTTACGAGCAGTACTTC